The clone carrying this T cell receptor beta chain was recorded once. The antigen is undetermined. Some clones are missing from TCRdb's copy, which holds only in-frame ones; the method was immunoSEQ multiplex PCR. This sample has 2 million to 3 million clones, with approximately 94% found just once. The J segment lost 1 base and the V segment lost 4 bases, leaving 4 bases of the junction unmatched. Germline values: CDR1 KGHSH, CDR2 LQKENI. The CDR3 totals 15 residues. The data were obtained in a study of shared clonotypes between healthy human individuals. Study-level results: Four donors shared about 4.5% of their naive CD4 clonotypes. Memory subsets had estimated richness that was generally smaller than that of naive subsets. The study's rarefaction showed incomplete sorted-subset sequencing despite large depth.

The source is a man aged 18 to 30 in good health. Some clones in this sample may be carry-over from other donors' samples. The chain recombines TRBV18 with TRBJ2-1; TRBD1 aligns across 7 bases. Sequenced material: naive CD4+ T cells from PBMCs. The sample's subset: CD45RA+ positively selected. CDR3 coding DNA: TGTGCCAGCTCACAGGGGGCCCTATCCTACAATGAGCAGTTCTTC. Translating it yields CASSQGALSYNEQFF.